This is a list of T cell receptor beta chains from one sample in a study of shared clonotypes between healthy human individuals. Only in-frame clones appear in the TCRdb table, and some are missing; sequencing was by immunoSEQ multiplex PCR. The repertoire holds around 2,000,000 clones, 95% seen once, with 0.1% to 0.15% in the top ten. The specimen was naive CD4+ T cells sorted from blood. The receptor set was obtained from a man aged 18 to 29 in good health. CDR3s include the opening cysteine and the closing phenylalanine or tryptophan. The D gene is left open where the match is weak. Part of the rows lack a size; the others show once, few, many or a class for expanded clones.

d_gene,v_gene,abundance,j_gene,CDR3aa,CDR3nt
-,TRBV27,once,TRBJ1-1,CASSSPSTGEAAFF,TGTGCCAGCAGTTCCCCCTCGACAGGAGAAGCGGCTTTCTTT
-,TRBV28,once,TRBJ1-2,CASSGPRGYTF,TGTGCCAGCAGTGGCCCACGGGGCTACACCTTC
-,TRBV7-9,-,TRBJ1-5,CASSSFEAVSNQPQHF,TGTGCCAGCAGTTCCTTTGAGGCAGTTAGCAATCAGCCCCAGCATTTT
-,TRBV30,-,TRBJ2-3,CAWSRQPGDTQYF,TGTGCCTGGAGTAGGCAACCGGGGGATACGCAGTATTTT
TRBD1,TRBV4-1,-,TRBJ2-2,CASSPRGTGGNTGELFF,TGCGCCAGCAGCCCCCGGGGGACAGGGGGTAACACCGGGGAGCTGTTTTTT
-,TRBV6-5,-,TRBJ2-1,CASTPTAYRDNEQFF,TGTGCCAGCACCCCTACGGCGTACAGGGACAATGAGCAGTTCTTC
TRBD1,TRBV4-3,-,TRBJ2-3,CASSRTGGLADTQYF,TGCGCCAGCAGCCGGACAGGGGGCTTGGCAGATACGCAGTATTTT
-,TRBV7-9,-,TRBJ2-6,CASSLDSTGANVLTF,TGTGCCAGCAGCTTGGACAGTACAGGGGCCAACGTCCTGACTTTC
-,TRBV5-1,-,TRBJ2-2,CASSLEKTGELFF,TGCGCCAGCAGCTTGGAAAAAACCGGGGAGCTGTTTTTT
TRBD1,TRBV5-1,-,TRBJ2-3,CACGQDTDTQYF,TGCGCCTGCGGACAGGACACAGATACGCAGTATTTT
-,TRBV11-3,-,TRBJ1-6,CASSLQGVNSPLHF,TGTGCCAGCAGCTTACAGGGAGTTAATTCACCCCTCCACTTT
-,TRBV30,-,TRBJ2-5,CATRAVKQETQYF,TGTGCCACGAGGGCGGTAAAGCAAGAGACCCAGTACTTC
-,TRBV28,-,TRBJ1-2,CASSSKRDGYTF,TGTGCCAGCAGTAGTAAGAGGGATGGCTACACCTTC
-,TRBV5-6,-,TRBJ2-4,CASSPFGLVNIQYF,TGTGCCAGCAGCCCCTTCGGACTGGTAAACATTCAGTACTTC
TRBD1,TRBV30,-,TRBJ1-1,CAWSFAGTVNTEAFF,TGTGCCTGGAGTTTTGCCGGGACAGTGAACACTGAAGCTTTCTTT
-,TRBV5-1,-,TRBJ1-2,CASSKNALGTVNYGYTF,TGCGCCAGCAGTAAAAATGCCCTCGGGACGGTCAACTATGGCTACACCTTC
-,TRBV5-1,-,TRBJ2-3,CASSLRGPRTDTQYF,TGCGCCAGCAGCTTACGAGGGCCGAGGACAGATACGCAGTATTTT
-,TRBV10-1,-,TRBJ1-2,CASRKGFYGYTF,TGCGCCAGCCGCAAGGGTTTTTATGGCTACACCTTC
TRBD1,TRBV7-2,-,TRBJ2-1,CASSLVNAGGYEQFF,TGTGCCAGCAGCTTAGTAAACGCAGGGGGCTATGAGCAGTTCTTC
-,TRBV25-1,-,TRBJ1-1,CASSESWRNTEAFF,TGTGCCAGCAGTGAATCTTGGAGGAACACTGAAGCTTTCTTT
TRBD1,TRBV10-3,-,TRBJ2-1,CAISGGDRGYNEQFF,TGTGCCATCAGTGGGGGGGACAGGGGATACAATGAGCAGTTCTTC
-,TRBV27,-,TRBJ1-6,CASSFTSSYNSPLHF,TGTGCCAGCAGTTTTACCAGCTCCTATAATTCACCCCTCCACTTT
-,TRBV7-8,-,TRBJ2-7,CASSLGGYSYEQYF,TGTGCCAGCAGCTTAGGGGGTTACTCCTACGAGCAGTACTTC
-,TRBV5-1,once,TRBJ2-2,CASSSPTGELFF,TGCGCCAGCAGCTCCCCCACCGGGGAGCTGTTTTTT
-,TRBV2,few,TRBJ2-5,CASSEQGQETQYF,TGTGCCAGCAGTGAACAGGGCCAAGAGACCCAGTACTTC
TRBD1,TRBV2,-,TRBJ1-2,CASSENQGGYGYTF,TGTGCCAGCAGTGAGAACCAGGGGGGCTATGGCTACACCTTC
-,TRBV5-1,-,TRBJ1-1,CASRTGTAPTEAFF,TGCGCCAGCAGGACGGGTACGGCCCCCACTGAAGCTTTCTTT
TRBD1,TRBV4-1,-,TRBJ2-7,CASSQEVTGANSYEQYF,TGCGCCAGCAGCCAAGAGGTGACAGGGGCCAACTCCTACGAGCAGTACTTC
TRBD2,TRBV27,-,TRBJ2-1,CASSLFVAGEQFF,TGTGCCAGCAGTTTATTTGTAGCGGGAGAGCAGTTCTTC
TRBD2,TRBV6-5,-,TRBJ2-7,CASGREAYEQYF,TGTGCCAGCGGGAGGGAGGCCTACGAGCAGTACTTC
TRBD1,TRBV5-4,-,TRBJ1-2,CASSLTGAINYGYTF,TGTGCCAGCAGCTTAACAGGGGCTATTAACTATGGCTACACCTTC
-,TRBV6-1,-,TRBJ2-2,CASTWNTGELFF,TGTGCCAGCACTTGGAACACCGGGGAGCTGTTTTTT
-,TRBV15,-,TRBJ1-4,CATSRDRREGEKLFF,TGTGCCACCAGCAGAGATCGCAGGGAAGGGGAAAAACTGTTTTTT
-,TRBV4-2,once,TRBJ2-7,CASSPRGRAYEQYF,TGTGCCAGCAGCCCCCGGGGCAGAGCCTACGAGCAGTACTTC
TRBD2,TRBV30,-,TRBJ2-1,CAYSGGAYNEQFF,TGTGCCTACAGCGGGGGGGCCTACAATGAGCAGTTCTTC
TRBD1,TRBV11-2,-,TRBJ2-6,CASSKGTVSGANVLTF,TGTGCCAGCAGCAAAGGGACAGTCTCTGGGGCCAACGTCCTGACTTTC
-,TRBV19,-,TRBJ2-5,CASRLLAGETQYF,TGTGCCAGTAGACTACTCGCGGGGGAGACCCAGTACTTC
TRBD1,TRBV7-9,once,TRBJ1-6,CASSEGTGITNSPLHF,TGTGCCAGCAGCGAGGGGACAGGGATTACGAATTCACCCCTCCACTTT
TRBD2,TRBV5-1,-,TRBJ2-3,CASSLEGLAGDTQYF,TGCGCCAGCAGCTTGGAAGGACTAGCCGGAGATACGCAGTATTTT
TRBD2,TRBV4-2,-,TRBJ2-7,CASSSGRAGGGDEQYF,TGTGCCAGCAGCTCGGGAAGAGCGGGGGGCGGAGACGAGCAGTACTTC
TRBD1,TRBV4-1,-,TRBJ1-2,CASSPDQGVIYGYTF,TGCGCCAGCAGCCCCGACCAGGGGGTTATCTATGGCTACACCTTC